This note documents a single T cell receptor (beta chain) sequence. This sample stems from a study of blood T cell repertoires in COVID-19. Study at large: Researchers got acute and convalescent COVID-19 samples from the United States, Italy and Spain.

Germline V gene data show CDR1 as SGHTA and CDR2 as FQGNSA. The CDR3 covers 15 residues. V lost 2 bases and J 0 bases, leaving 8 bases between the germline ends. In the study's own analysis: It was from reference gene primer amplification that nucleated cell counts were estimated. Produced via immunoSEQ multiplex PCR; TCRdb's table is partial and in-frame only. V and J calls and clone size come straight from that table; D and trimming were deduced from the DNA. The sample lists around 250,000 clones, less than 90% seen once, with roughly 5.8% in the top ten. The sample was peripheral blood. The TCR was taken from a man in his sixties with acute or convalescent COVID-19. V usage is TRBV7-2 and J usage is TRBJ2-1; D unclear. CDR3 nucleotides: TGTGCCAGCAGCTTAACGGGTCCCTCCTACAATGAGCAGTTCTTC. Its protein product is CASSLTGPSYNEQFF.